The source of this TCR beta chain is a study of graft-versus-host responses after intestinal transplantation. Germline V gene lookup returns CDR1 GTSNPN and CDR2 SVGIG (reference sequence). The CDR3 consists of 13 residues. V was trimmed by 1 base and J by 4 bases, leaving 11 bases between them. Libraries were prepared by immunoSEQ multiplex PCR; TCRdb keeps only in-frame clonotypes and omits some of them. The sample has around 120,000 clones; about nine tenths are singletons. Notes on this clone: Its antigen remains unidentified.

The sequence derives from a human donor who received an intestinal transplant. This chain uses TRBV30 with TRBJ2-7, with D unclear. Material: unstimulated CD4+ T cells sorted from spleen or lymph node cells, obtained before intestinal transplant. CDR3 sequence reads: CAWSEPGFYEQYF. The DNA for the CDR3 is TGTGCCTGGAGTGAGCCAGGTTTTTACGAGCAGTACTTC.